The 18 T cell receptor beta chains given below trace back to one sample, sequenced in a study of cytomegalovirus exposure and HLA in healthy donors. Vbeta (60) and Jbeta (13) primers were used in the PCR. Repertoires were generated with immunoSEQ multiplex PCR, while TCRdb's copy carries only in-frame clones and drops some. The table includes around 150,000 clones, about four fifths detected once. The source material was PBMCs. The receptors shown here come from a man aged 35 to 55 in good health and CMV-seropositive.

The V and J genes are TRBV7-5 and TRBJ2-7; TRBD2, the table's D call, lacks a check against the DNA. TRBV7-5 is given as a pseudogene. The CDR3 loop spans 12 amino acids. CDR3 DNA: TGTGCCAGAAGGTGTTGGGGGGACGAGCAGTACTTC. This sequence encodes CARRCWGDEQYF.

J is TRBJ2-7 and V is TRBV9; D gene uncertain. Per the germline V gene, CDR1 is SGDLS and CDR2 is YYNGEE. The V end lost 2 bases, the J end lost 0 bases, and 12 bases lay between the germline ends. The CDR3 runs 15 residues. In DNA form, the CDR3 reads TGTGCCAGCAGCGTCTCCTCAGGCCCCTCCTACGAGCAGTACTTC. It yields the protein CASSVSSGPSYEQYF. Combining the CDR3 with reference TRBV9 and TRBJ2-7 gives the whole variable domain DSGVTQTPKHLITATGQRVTLRCSPRSGDLSVYWYQQSLDQGLQFLIQYYNGEERAKGNILERFSAQQFPDLHSELNLSSLELGDSALYFCASSVSSGPSYEQYFGPGTRLTVT.

This clone showed up just a few times. The chain combines TRBV7-2 with TRBJ2-1; TRBD2 agrees at 10 bases. CDR1 is SGHTA and CDR2 is FQGNSA in the germline V gene. The V segment lost 0 bases and the J segment 6 bases; nucleotides outside the gene matches: 5. CDR3 length equals 16 residues. The CDR3 reads CASSLAASGGFNEQFF. The DNA of the CDR3 is TGTGCCAGCAGCTTAGCTGCTAGCGGGGGTTTCAATGAGCAGTTCTTC.

This sequence joins TRBV9 and TRBJ1-2; a possible D gene is TRBD1 (5 bases). CDR3 length: 14 amino acids. Trimming shortened V by 3 bases and J by 8 bases, and 17 bases separated the two germline ends. CDR1 and CDR2 (germline): SGDLS, YYNGEE. The CDR3 bases are TGTGCCAGCAGCGCCCGGGCTACCCAGGGAGGCTACACCTTC. It yields the protein CASSARATQGGYTF.

This chain connects TRBV9 to TRBJ2-2; the match to TRBD1 covers 11 bases. The CDR3 covers 15 residues. Germline V gives CDR1 SGDLS, CDR2 YYNGEE. V lost 4 bases to trimming and J lost 7 bases; unmatched junction nucleotides: 6. CDR3 sequence reads: CASSHKDRGHGELFF. The CDR3 coding sequence is TGTGCCAGCAGCCATAAGGACAGGGGGCACGGGGAGCTGTTTTTT.

The chain combines TRBV10-3 with TRBJ2-4; TRBD2 matches 7 bases. This CDR3 region has 12 residues. J lost 5 bases, V lost 11 bases, and 6 bases had no gene match. The V gene's germline CDR1 is ENHRY and CDR2 SYGVKD. The DNA for the CDR3 is TGTGCCGCGAGCGGGAAGGAAAACATTCAGTACTTC. Translated, it gives CAASGKENIQYF.

This clone was seen more than once but under ten times. The rearrangement uses TRBV6-6 and TRBJ2-5; the match to TRBD2 covers 7 bases. Trimming took 6 bases from V and 4 from J; bases not matched to a gene: 11. CDR3 length equals 15 residues. CDR1 and CDR2 from the germline V gene are MNHNY and SVGAGI (reference sequence). In DNA form, the CDR3 reads TGTGCCAGCAGCCCTGCCCGGTGGGAGGGAGAGACCCAGTACTTC. Its translation: CASSPARWEGETQYF.

The V and J genes are TRBV6-4 and TRBJ1-3; 8 bases line up with TRBD1. The V gene end was trimmed by 10 bases and the J gene end by 7 bases; junction bases not matched to a gene: 9. The germline V gene encodes CDR1 MRHNA and CDR2 SNTAGT. The CDR3 extends over 13 amino acids. The CDR3 region is CATQDRAENTIYF. In DNA, the CDR3 is TGTGCCACGCAGGACAGGGCAGAGAACACCATATATTTT.

The V and J genes are TRBV9 and TRBJ1-5; 7 nucleotides match TRBD1. V trimming: 3 bases; J trimming: 3 bases; junction bases outside the gene matches: 3. The CDR3 is 14 amino acids. CDR1 SGDLS and CDR2 YYNGEE come from the germline V gene. CDR3 DNA: TGTGCCAGCAGCGGGGGACAGCCCAATCAGCCCCAGCATTTT. Amino acid sequence: CASSGGQPNQPQHF.

V is TRBV11-2 and J is TRBJ2-1; 14 nucleotides line up with TRBD2. Trimming cost V 4 bases and J 8 bases; bases outside gene matches: 4. Germline CDR1 SGHAT, CDR2 FQNNGV. The CDR3 runs 15 residues. The CDR3 here is CASSYGTSGRHEQFF. The CDR3 DNA reads as TGTGCCAGCAGCTACGGGACTAGCGGGAGACATGAGCAGTTCTTC.

The gene calls are TRBV15 and TRBJ2-1; 10 positions match TRBD2. The V and J ends lost 1 base and 15 bases, in that order; junction bases with no gene match: 6. This CDR3 region has 13 residues. The germline V gene has CDR1 LNHNV and CDR2 YYDKDF (reference sequence). Here the CDR3 reads CATSRVGSGGMFF. For the CDR3, the DNA is TGTGCCACCAGCAGAGTAGGTAGCGGGGGGATGTTCTTC.

V usage is TRBV12-5 and J usage is TRBJ1-1; D is uncertain. With 3 bases removed from V and 4 bases from J, the gap between germline ends came to 12 bases. CDR1 is LGHNT, CDR2 FRNRAP, per germline. The CDR3 length is 14 residues. CDR3 protein: CASGLEGGSTEAFF. CDR3 sequence (DNA): TGTGCTAGTGGTTTAGAGGGCGGGAGCACTGAAGCTTTCTTT.

The rearrangement uses TRBV6-5 and TRBJ2-7; 7 nucleotides agree with TRBD1. Trimming cost V 6 bases and J 3 bases; bases outside gene matches: 11. The length of the CDR3 is 15 residues. CDR1 and CDR2 (germline): MNHEY, SVGAGI. CDR3 in amino acids: CASSQTGDEFYEQYF. CDR3 sequence (DNA): TGTGCCAGCAGCCAAACAGGGGATGAGTTCTACGAGCAGTACTTC.

This clone was counted a single time. The chain is built from TRBV6-5 and TRBJ2-7; 11 positions match TRBD1. The CDR3 totals 16 residues. Germline V gives CDR1 MNHEY, CDR2 SVGAGI. With V trimmed by 0 bases and J by 7 bases, 8 bases remained unmatched. CDR3 in DNA: TGTGCCAGCAGTTACTCGACAGGACAGGGGGCATGGGAGCAGTACTTC. It translates to CASSYSTGQGAWEQYF.

V and J are TRBV6-5 and TRBJ1-2; possibly TRBD1 for D (6 bases). The CDR3 contains 13 residues. Between the trimmed V and J ends, which lost 2 bases and 5 bases, there was a span of 9 bases. Germline V gene lookup returns CDR1 MNHEY and CDR2 SVGAGI. As DNA, the CDR3 is TGTGCCAGCAGTTACAAGGGGGAGTATGGCTACACCTTC. This encodes CASSYKGEYGYTF.

Written as DNA, the CDR3 is TGTGCCAGCAGCGTACGCGGTAGCCCAGAGACCCAGTACTTC. This encodes CASSVRGSPETQYF. The V gene is TRBV9, the J gene TRBJ2-5; the D is unclear. The V and J ends lost 1 base and 4 bases respectively, with 11 bases between them. CDR1 SGDLS and CDR2 YYNGEE come from the germline V gene. This CDR3 is 14 amino acids long.

The V gene is TRBV5-1, the J gene TRBJ2-5, with 9 bases that match TRBD1. CDR1 and CDR2 (germline): SGHRS, YFSETQ. V was pared by 5 bases and J by 4 bases, with 3 bases of the junction left unmatched. The CDR3 length is 13 residues. The CDR3 is CASSSDRGETQYF. The CDR3 DNA sequence: TGCGCCAGCAGTTCGGACAGGGGAGAGACCCAGTACTTC.

This clone was detected only a few times. Relative to the germline gene, one junction end is altered; a read error may explain this. The chain combines TRBV12-5 with TRBJ2-3; 8 bases match TRBD2. In germline, CDR1 is LGHNT, CDR2 FRNRAP. The CDR3 consists of 11 residues. CDR3 DNA: TGTGCTAGTGGTTTGGGCCTAGCGGGCGCTTTT. Protein sequence: CASGLGLAGAF.